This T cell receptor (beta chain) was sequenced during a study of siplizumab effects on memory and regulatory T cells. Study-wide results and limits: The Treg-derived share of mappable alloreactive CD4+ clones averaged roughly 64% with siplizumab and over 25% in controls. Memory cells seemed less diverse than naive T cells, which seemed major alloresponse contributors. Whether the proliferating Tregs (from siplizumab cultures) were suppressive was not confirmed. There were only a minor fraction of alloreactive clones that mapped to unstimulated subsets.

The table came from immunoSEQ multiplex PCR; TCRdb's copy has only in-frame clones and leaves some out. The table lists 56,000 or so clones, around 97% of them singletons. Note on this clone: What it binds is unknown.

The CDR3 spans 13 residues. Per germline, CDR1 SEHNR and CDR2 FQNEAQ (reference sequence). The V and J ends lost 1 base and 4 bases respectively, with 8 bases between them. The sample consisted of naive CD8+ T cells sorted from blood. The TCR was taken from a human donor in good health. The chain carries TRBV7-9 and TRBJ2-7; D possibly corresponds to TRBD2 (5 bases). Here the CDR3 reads CASSLVEGYEQYF. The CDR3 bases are TGTGCCAGCAGCTTAGTAGAGGGATACGAGCAGTACTTC.